These 7 T cell receptor beta chains were all obtained from the same sample, sequenced in a study of blood T cells in healthy people across ages. The second PCR ran roughly 7 to 12 cycles with a sample-barcoded 5' primer and J-beta primers. TCRdb used MiXCR to reprocess the 5' RACE reads, holding one entry per CDR3 protein. The repertoire includes over 950,000 distinct CDR3 sequences, about two fifths of them detected once, and less than 15% sits in the top ten. Sequencing input: blood. The receptors here all came from a man aged 18-30 years in good health.

The chain combines TRBV10-3 with TRBJ2-3; 7 bases line up with TRBD1. Looked up from germline, CDR1 is ENHRY and CDR2 is SYGVKD. The V gene end was trimmed by 0 bases and the J gene end by 0 bases; junction bases not matched to a gene: 6. This CDR3 is 17 amino acids long. Written as DNA, the CDR3 is TGTGCCATCAGTGAGTCGCCTGGGACAGTTAGCACAGATACGCAGTATTTT. This codes for CAISESPGTVSTDTQYF.

This sequence joins TRBV11-2 and TRBJ2-5, with D possibly being TRBD1 or TRBD2 (5 bases each). This CDR3 contains 13 residues. Germline lookup yields CDR1 SGHAT and CDR2 FQNNGV. V lost 10 bases to trimming and J lost 2 bases, with 14 bases between them. The CDR3 region is CANGTGNQETQYF. In DNA form, the CDR3 reads TGTGCCAACGGGACCGGGAATCAAGAGACCCAGTACTTC.

The rearrangement uses TRBV20-1 and TRBJ1-5, with D possibly TRBD1 on 5 matching bases. CDR3 length equals 16 residues. Germline assignment: CDR1 DFQATT and CDR2 SNEGSKA (reference sequence). The V gene lost 0 bases and the J gene lost 3 bases, with 15 bases spanning the gap. The CDR3 DNA reads as TGCAGTGCTAGAGACTCGGACACGTGGGACAATCAGCCCCAGCATTTT. Translating gives CSARDSDTWDNQPQHF.

This chain connects TRBV4-2 to TRBJ1-6; no firm D call. V lost 5 bases and J 0 bases, leaving 14 bases between the germline ends. This CDR3 has 17 amino acids. Germline V CDR1 and CDR2: LGHNA, YNFKEQ. The CDR3 here is CASSAMAASSYNSPLHF. For the CDR3, the DNA is TGTGCCAGCAGCGCGATGGCAGCTAGCTCCTATAATTCACCCCTCCACTTT.

The chain links TRBV13 to TRBJ2-1; D might be TRBD1 (5 bases). Deletions cut 5 bases from V and 8 bases from J, with 13 bases between. CDR3 length: 13 amino acids. Germline V gene sequence: CDR1 PRHDT, CDR2 FYEKMQ (reference sequence). The CDR3 region is CASSSDQGHEQFF. CDR3 nucleotide sequence: TGTGCCAGCAGCAGTGACCAGGGCCATGAGCAGTTCTTC.

The gene calls are TRBV10-3 and TRBJ2-5; D perhaps matches TRBD2 (5 bases). The CDR3 has 16 amino acids. V lost 0 bases, J lost 4 bases, and 15 bases lay in between. Looked up from germline, CDR1 is ENHRY and CDR2 is SYGVKD. CDR3 in DNA: TGTGCCATCAGTGAGTCTGGTAGCGCAGGAGGAGAGACCCAGTACTTC. Protein product: CAISESGSAGGETQYF.

This clonotype was picked up a small number of times. The chain is built from TRBV7-8 and TRBJ1-6; perhaps TRBD1 as D (6 bases). V lost 2 bases and J 4 bases, leaving 15 bases between the germline ends. Germline CDR1 is SGHVS and CDR2 is FQNEAQ. The CDR3 has 17 amino acids. CDR3 nucleotides: TGTGCCAGCAGCTTACCCAGGGGCGAATCATATAATTCACCCCTCCACTTT. This sequence encodes CASSLPRGESYNSPLHF.